This T cell receptor beta chain stems from a study of blood T cell repertoires in COVID-19. Turning to the study itself: Some COVID-19 samples were acute and others convalescent; all came from the United States, Italy and Spain. Nucleic acid was either cDNA or gDNA, and it came from T cells, B-cell-depleted T cells, or PBMCs.

The V and J ends lost 3 bases and 3 bases respectively, with 5 bases between them. The CDR3 length is 12 residues. In the authors' workflow: Estimation of nucleated cell counts relied on the amplification of reference gene primers. Using immunoSEQ multiplex PCR, the repertoire was profiled, and TCRdb retains in-frame clones only, with some absent. V and J calls and clone size are given by that table; D and trimming were obtained from the DNA. Here the sample spans 55,000 to 80,000 clones, roughly 80% being singletons. The receptor was derived from a woman between 65 and 79 years old with acute or convalescent COVID-19. Sequencing input: peripheral blood. The chain links TRBV12-3 or TRBV12-4 to TRBJ1-2, with D uncertain. The CDR3 nucleotides are TGTGCCAGCAGTTTCGGTGACTATGGCTACACCTTC. Its protein is CASSFGDYGYTF.